This TCR beta chain was sequenced for a study of blood T cell repertoires in COVID-19. The V segment lost 6 bases and the J segment 7 bases; nucleotides outside the gene matches: 6. The CDR3 loop spans 15 amino acids. Germline loops: CDR1 SGHTA, CDR2 FQGNSA. Sequenced by immunoSEQ multiplex PCR; TCRdb stores in-frame clones only, minus some. Altogether about 40,000 clones are present, roughly four fifths being singletons, with the ten largest covering 2.6%. The sample consisted of peripheral blood. The V and J genes are TRBV7-2 and TRBJ1-4; TRBD1 matches 12 bases. The receptor's source is a woman aged 60 to 75 with acute or convalescent COVID-19. As DNA, the CDR3 is TGTGCCAGCAGGGGAGGGACAGGGGGCTTTGAAAAACTGTTTTTT. Its protein product is CASRGGTGGFEKLFF. Variable domain in full (rest from reference TRBV7-2 and TRBJ1-4): GAGVSQSPSNKVTEKGKDVELRCDPISGHTALYWYRQSLGQGLEFLIYFQGNSAPDKSGLPSDRFSAERTGGSVSTLTIQRTQQEDSAVYLCASRGGTGGFEKLFFGSGTQLSVL.